Below are 3 T cell receptor beta chains sequenced from a single sample in a study of cytomegalovirus exposure and HLA in healthy donors. The PCR ran on 60 Vbeta and 13 Jbeta primers. Sequencing used immunoSEQ multiplex PCR; TCRdb keeps in-frame clones, though not all of them. The sample has about 170,000 clones, around four fifths seen once. The sample taken for sequencing was PBMCs. These TCRs come from a woman between 18 and 30 years old in good health and CMV-seronegative.

The J gene is TRBJ1-1, the V gene TRBV7-8; unclear D gene. The CDR3 totals 15 residues. In germline, CDR1 is SGHVS, CDR2 FQNEAQ. The V gene lost 8 bases and the J gene lost 0 bases, with 16 bases spanning the gap. The CDR3 sequence is CASSGGRAMNTEAFF. The CDR3 DNA is TGTGCCAGCTCCGGAGGTCGGGCAATGAACACTGAAGCTTTCTTT.

The chain employs TRBV5-1 and TRBJ2-1; TRBD1 matches at 8 bases. This CDR3 region has 16 residues. Losses at the gene ends were 4 bases for V and 2 bases for J; bases not matched to a gene: 8. The germline V gene encodes CDR1 SGHRS and CDR2 YFSETQ. CDR3 DNA sequence: TGCGCCAGCAGCGACGGGACAGGTCTTACCTACAATGAGCAGTTCTTC. Residues: CASSDGTGLTYNEQFF.

The J gene is TRBJ2-5, the V gene TRBV5-1; TRBD1 aligns across 10 bases. The assigned J gene may be wrong: the sequence end matches TRBJ2-7 better. CDR3 length: 14 residues. Germline V CDR1 and CDR2: SGHRS, YFSETQ. The chain's CDR3 is CASSTGTGVLEQYF. CDR3 nucleotides: TGCGCCAGCAGCACCGGGACAGGGGTACTCGAGCAGTACTTC.